One sample yielded the 5 T cell receptor beta chains listed below, sequenced in a study of graft-versus-host responses after intestinal transplantation. The antigens for these receptors are not known. Sequencing used immunoSEQ multiplex PCR; TCRdb keeps in-frame clones, though not all of them. The sample has some 130,000 clones, about 95% seen once. The specimen comprised unstimulated CD8+ T cells sorted from spleen or lymph node cells, sampled before intestinal transplant. All receptors come from a human donor who received an intestinal transplant.

The chain carries TRBV9 and TRBJ2-5; D possibly corresponds to TRBD2 (7 bases). The J call may be mistaken, given a closer DNA end match to TRBJ2-7. This CDR3 comprises 13 residues. The germline CDR1 and CDR2 sequences are SGDLS and YYNGEE. The CDR3 region has the DNA TGTGCCAGCAGCCCTGGGGGGGCTGGCGAGCAGTACTTC. This encodes CASSPGGAGEQYF.

This chain connects TRBV30 to TRBJ2-7; D is unclear. Germline loops: CDR1 GTSNPN, CDR2 SVGIG (reference sequence). CDR3 size: 13 residues. The ends were cut back, 4 bases at V and 2 bases at J, with 12 bases in the middle. CDR3 DNA sequence: TGTGCCTGGACTTCTCCAGAGACCTACGAGCAGTACTTC. It encodes CAWTSPETYEQYF.

The CDR3 DNA sequence: TGTGCCAGCAGCTTAGGGCGGGGGGATTTCAATGAGCAGTTCTTC. Protein product: CASSLGRGDFNEQFF. This rearrangement joins TRBV13 to TRBJ2-1; 8 bases align to TRBD2. The ends lost 0 bases at V and 6 bases at J; junction bases unmatched: 4. Looked up from germline, CDR1 is PRHDT and CDR2 is FYEKMQ (reference sequence). The CDR3 loop spans 15 amino acids.

J is TRBJ2-1 and V is TRBV28; 8 positions agree with TRBD2. The trim removed 5 bases at V and 6 bases at J, leaving 6 bases unmatched. Germline lookup yields CDR1 MDHEN and CDR2 SYDVKM. There are 14 residues in the CDR3. The chain's CDR3 is CASSITSGRNEQFF. CDR3 in DNA: TGTGCCAGCAGTATAACTAGCGGACGCAATGAGCAGTTCTTC.

The chain employs TRBV5-6 and TRBJ2-1; D is undetermined. Germline assignment: CDR1 SGHDT and CDR2 YYEEEE. This CDR3 comprises 10 residues. V was shortened by 4 bases and J by 7 bases, with 3 bases between the two germline ends. The CDR3 DNA is TGTGCCAGCAGCGGGAATGAGCAGTTCTTC. It translates to CASSGNEQFF. Based on the CDR3 plus reference TRBV5-6 and TRBJ2-1, the full variable domain is DAGVTQSPTHLIKTRGQQVTLRCSPKSGHDTVSWYQQALGQGPQFIFQYYEEEERQRGNFPDRFSGHQFPNYSSELNVNALLLGDSALYLCASSGNEQFFGPGTRLTVL.